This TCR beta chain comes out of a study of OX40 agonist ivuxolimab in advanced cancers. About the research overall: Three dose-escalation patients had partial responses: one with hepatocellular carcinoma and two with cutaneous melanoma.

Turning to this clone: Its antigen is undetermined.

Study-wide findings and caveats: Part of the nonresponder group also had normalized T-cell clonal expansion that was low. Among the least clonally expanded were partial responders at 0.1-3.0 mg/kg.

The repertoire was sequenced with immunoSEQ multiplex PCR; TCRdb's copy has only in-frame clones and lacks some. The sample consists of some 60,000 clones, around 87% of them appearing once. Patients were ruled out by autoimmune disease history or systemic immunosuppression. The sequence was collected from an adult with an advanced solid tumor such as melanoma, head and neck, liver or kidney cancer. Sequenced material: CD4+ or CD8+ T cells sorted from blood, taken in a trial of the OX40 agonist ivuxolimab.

The CDR3 here is CASSQDPWGGNSPLHF. CDR3 coding DNA: TGTGCCAGCAGCCAAGACCCATGGGGGGGGAATTCACCCCTCCACTTT. The J gene is TRBJ1-6, the V gene TRBV4-2; D possibly corresponds to TRBD1 (5 bases). Trimming stripped 0 bases from V and 7 bases from J, with 13 bases between. The CDR3 runs 16 residues. Germline V lookup: CDR1 LGHNA, CDR2 YNFKEQ.